This TCR beta chain was sequenced for a study of blood T cell repertoires in COVID-19. Background on the study: T cells, B-cell-depleted T cells, or PBMCs provided the cDNA or gDNA that served as material.

Clones were sequenced by immunoSEQ multiplex PCR, and TCRdb holds only the in-frame ones, with some missing. The data show 150,000 to 200,000 clones, approximately 80% seen once. The CDR3 runs 13 residues. The germline V and J ends were trimmed by 6 bases and 6 bases, with 12 bases remaining between them. Germline loops: CDR1 LNHDA, CDR2 SQIVND (reference sequence). The participants were between roughly 18 and 89 years old and came from 24 US areas. In assigning cohorts, the study relied on participant-reported clinical history. Up to 2 weeks before entering the study, exposed participants had met a COVID-19 case.

The sequence came from a man aged 70 or older who had been exposed to COVID-19. The chain couples TRBV19 to TRBJ1-5; D is unresolved. The material sequenced was PBMCs or T cells enriched from blood (not recorded which). This chain's CDR3 is CASSPPVGQPQHF. The CDR3, as DNA: TGTGCCAGTAGCCCCCCGGTCGGTCAGCCCCAGCATTTT.